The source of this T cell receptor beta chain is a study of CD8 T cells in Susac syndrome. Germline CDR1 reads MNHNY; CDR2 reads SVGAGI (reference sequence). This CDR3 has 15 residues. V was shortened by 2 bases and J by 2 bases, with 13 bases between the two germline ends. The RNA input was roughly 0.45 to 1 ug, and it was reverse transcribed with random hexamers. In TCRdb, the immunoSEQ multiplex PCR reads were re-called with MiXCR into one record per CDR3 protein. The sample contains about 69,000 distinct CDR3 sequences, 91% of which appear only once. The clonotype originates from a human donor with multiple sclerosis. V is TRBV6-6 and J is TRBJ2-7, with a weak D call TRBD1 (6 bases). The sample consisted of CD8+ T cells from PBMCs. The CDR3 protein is CASSYGAGTTYEQYF. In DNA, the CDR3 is TGTGCCAGCAGTTACGGGGCAGGGACAACCTACGAGCAGTACTTC.